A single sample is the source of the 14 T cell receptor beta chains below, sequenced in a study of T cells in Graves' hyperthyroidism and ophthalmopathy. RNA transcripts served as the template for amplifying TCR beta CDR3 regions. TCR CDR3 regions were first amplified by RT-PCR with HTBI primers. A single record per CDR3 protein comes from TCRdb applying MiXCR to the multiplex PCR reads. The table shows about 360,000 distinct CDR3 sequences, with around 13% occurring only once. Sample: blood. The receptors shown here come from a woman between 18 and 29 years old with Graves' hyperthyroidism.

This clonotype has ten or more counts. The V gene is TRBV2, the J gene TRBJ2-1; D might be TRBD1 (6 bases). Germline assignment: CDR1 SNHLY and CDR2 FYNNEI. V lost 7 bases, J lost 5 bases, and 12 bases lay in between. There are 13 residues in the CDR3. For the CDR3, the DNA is TGTGCCAGCACCTCCGGGACACACAATGAGCAGTTCTTC. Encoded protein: CASTSGTHNEQFF.

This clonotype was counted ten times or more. The CDR3 region is CSARGLGATYNEQFF. CDR3 DNA: TGCAGTGCTAGAGGTTTGGGGGCGACCTACAATGAGCAGTTCTTC. The J gene is TRBJ2-1, the V gene TRBV20-1; D possibly corresponds to TRBD1 (6 bases). The germline gives CDR1 DFQATT, CDR2 SNEGSKA (reference sequence). The CDR3 covers 15 residues. Trimming cost V 1 base and J 2 bases, with 12 bases left between them.

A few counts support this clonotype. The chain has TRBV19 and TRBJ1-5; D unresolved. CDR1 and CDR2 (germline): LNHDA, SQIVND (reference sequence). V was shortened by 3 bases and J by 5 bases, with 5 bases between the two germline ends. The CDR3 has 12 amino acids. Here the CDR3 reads CASSIMDQPQHF. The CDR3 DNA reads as TGTGCCAGTAGTATCATGGATCAGCCCCAGCATTTT. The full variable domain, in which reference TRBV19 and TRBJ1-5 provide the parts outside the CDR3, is DGGITQSPKYLFRKEGQNVTLSCEQNLNHDAMYWYRQDPGQGLRLIYYSQIVNDFQKGDIAEGYSVSREKKESFPLTVTSAQKNPTAFYLCASSIMDQPQHFGDGTRLSIL.

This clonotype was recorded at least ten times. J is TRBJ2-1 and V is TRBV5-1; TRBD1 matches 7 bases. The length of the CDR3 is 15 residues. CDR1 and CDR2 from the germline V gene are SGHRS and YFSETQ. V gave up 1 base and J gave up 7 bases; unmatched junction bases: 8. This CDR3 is CASSLTQGVGNEQFF. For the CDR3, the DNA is TGCGCCAGCAGCTTGACCCAGGGGGTGGGTAATGAGCAGTTCTTC.

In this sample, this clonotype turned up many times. The CDR3 DNA sequence: TGTGCCAGCAGTGAAGCAGGGTGGACAGTCGAGAATCAGCCCCAGCATTTT. This gives the protein CASSEAGWTVENQPQHF. The chain links TRBV6-1 to TRBJ1-5; maybe TRBD1 (6 bases). This CDR3 comprises 17 residues. The germline V and J ends were trimmed by 0 bases and 4 bases, with 16 bases remaining between them. Germline V gene sequence: CDR1 MNHNS, CDR2 SASEGT.

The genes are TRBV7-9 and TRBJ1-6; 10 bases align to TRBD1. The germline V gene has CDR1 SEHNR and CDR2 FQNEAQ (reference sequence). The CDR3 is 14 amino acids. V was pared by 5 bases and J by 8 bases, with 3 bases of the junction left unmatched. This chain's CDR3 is CASSLGTGDSPLHF. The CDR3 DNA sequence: TGTGCCAGCAGCCTGGGGACAGGGGATTCACCCCTCCACTTT.

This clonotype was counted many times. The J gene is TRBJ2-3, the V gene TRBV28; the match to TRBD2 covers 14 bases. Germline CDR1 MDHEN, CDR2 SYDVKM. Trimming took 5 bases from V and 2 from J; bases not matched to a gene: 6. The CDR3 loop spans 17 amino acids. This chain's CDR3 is CASSRPGLAGDTDTQYF. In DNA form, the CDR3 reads TGTGCCAGCAGTCGCCCGGGACTAGCGGGAGACACAGATACGCAGTATTTT.

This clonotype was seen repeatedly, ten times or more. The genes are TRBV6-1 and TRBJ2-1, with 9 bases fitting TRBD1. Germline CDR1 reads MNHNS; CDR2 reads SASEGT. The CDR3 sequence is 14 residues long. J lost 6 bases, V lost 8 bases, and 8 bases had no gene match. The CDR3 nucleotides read TGTGCCAGCGGAAGTAGGACAGGGGCCAATGAGCAGTTCTTC. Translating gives CASGSRTGANEQFF.

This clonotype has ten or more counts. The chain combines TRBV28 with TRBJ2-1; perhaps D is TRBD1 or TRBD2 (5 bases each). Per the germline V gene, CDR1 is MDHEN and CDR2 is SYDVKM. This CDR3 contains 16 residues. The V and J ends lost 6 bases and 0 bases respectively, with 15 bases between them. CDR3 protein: CASSPGDAHSYNEQFF. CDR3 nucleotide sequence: TGTGCCAGCAGCCCCGGGGACGCCCACTCCTACAATGAGCAGTTCTTC.

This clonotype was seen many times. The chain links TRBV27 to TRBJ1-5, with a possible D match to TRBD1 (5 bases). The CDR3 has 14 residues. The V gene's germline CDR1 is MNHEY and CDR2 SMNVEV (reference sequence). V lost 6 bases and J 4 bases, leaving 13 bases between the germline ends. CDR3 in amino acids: CASSLSGGNQPQHF. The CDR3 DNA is TGTGCCAGCAGCCTCAGCGGGGGTAATCAGCCCCAGCATTTT.

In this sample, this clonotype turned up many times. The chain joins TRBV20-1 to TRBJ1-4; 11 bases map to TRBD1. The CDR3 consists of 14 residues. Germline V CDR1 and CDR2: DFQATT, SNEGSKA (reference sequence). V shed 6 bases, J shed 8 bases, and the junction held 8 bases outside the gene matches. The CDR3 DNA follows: TGCAGTGCCCCAGGGACAGGGGGACGGGAAAAACTGTTTTTT. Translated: CSAPGTGGREKLFF.

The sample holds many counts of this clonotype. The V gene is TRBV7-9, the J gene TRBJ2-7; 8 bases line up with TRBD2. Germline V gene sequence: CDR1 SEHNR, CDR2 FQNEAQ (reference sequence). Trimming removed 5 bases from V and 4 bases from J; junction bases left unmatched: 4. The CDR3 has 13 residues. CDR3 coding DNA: TGTGCCAGCAGCCGGGAGGGCGGTTACGAGCAGTACTTC. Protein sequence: CASSREGGYEQYF.

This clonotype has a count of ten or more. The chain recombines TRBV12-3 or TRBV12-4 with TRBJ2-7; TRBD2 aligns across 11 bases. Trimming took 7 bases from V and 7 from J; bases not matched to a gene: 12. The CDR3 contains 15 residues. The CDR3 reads CASTLGSGRAWEQYF. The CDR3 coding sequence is TGTGCCAGCACCCTGGGTAGCGGGAGGGCCTGGGAGCAGTACTTC.

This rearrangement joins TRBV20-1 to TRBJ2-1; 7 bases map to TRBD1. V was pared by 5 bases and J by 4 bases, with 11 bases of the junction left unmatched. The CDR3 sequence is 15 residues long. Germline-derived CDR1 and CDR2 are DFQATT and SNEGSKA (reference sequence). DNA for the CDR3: TGCAGTGCTGGGAGCGGACAGGACCCTTACAATGAGCAGTTCTTC. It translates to CSAGSGQDPYNEQFF.